The present T cell receptor beta chain was sequenced within a study of blood T cell repertoires in COVID-19. About the research overall: PBMCs, B-cell-depleted T cells, or T cells were the source of the cDNA or gDNA that made up the material.

Authors' processing steps: Amplification from reference gene primers served as the basis for estimated nucleated cell counts. Using immunoSEQ multiplex PCR, the repertoire was profiled, and TCRdb retains in-frame clones only, with some absent. D and trimming come from the DNA, and the V and J calls and clone size come from that table. The sample comprises tens of thousands of clones, roughly 87% of which are singletons, and roughly 5% rests with the top ten. Per the germline V gene, CDR1 is MNHEY and CDR2 is SVGAGI. CDR3 size: 13 residues. V was shortened by 6 bases and J by 12 bases, with 20 bases between the two germline ends.

This chain uses TRBV6-5 with TRBJ1-1, with a tentative D call TRBD1 (5 bases). The sequenced sample consisted of peripheral blood. This TCR was sampled from a man aged 80 or over in a cohort sampled during active COVID-19. The chain's CDR3 is CASRAPGGGRTFF. The CDR3 bases are TGTGCCAGCAGAGCTCCCGGGGGGGGGAGGACTTTCTTT.